This record looks at one TCR beta chain sequence and its context. Antigen specificity is unknown. Samples were taken several times over chemoradiotherapy. Sequencing used immunoSEQ multiplex PCR; TCRdb keeps in-frame clones, though not all of them. Altogether roughly 21,000 clones are present, approximately 83% being singletons, with the ten largest covering 4.6%. This sample is part of a study of chemoradiotherapy in HPV16-positive cancers. Background on the study: Candidate HPV-specific T-cell clones and common TCR motifs came from functional assays in two HPV16-positive patients. Study-wide findings and caveats: In HPV16-positive patients, HPV-responsive T-cell expansion tracked better recurrence-free survival. The functional HPV-specific definition rests on just two HPV16-positive patients.

Sequences were derived from blood, sampled from a patient who underwent chemoradiotherapy. The sequence derives from a human donor with HPV-associated anogenital cancer.

The DNA of the CDR3 is TGCGCCAGCAGCCAAGGGCAGGGTAACACTGAAGCTTTCTTT. Translation: CASSQGQGNTEAFF. The J gene is TRBJ1-1, the V gene TRBV4-1; possible D gene TRBD1, 5 bases. The germline V gene encodes CDR1 MGHRA and CDR2 YSYEKL. The CDR3 runs 14 residues. V was shortened by 1 base and J by 2 bases, with 8 bases between the two germline ends.